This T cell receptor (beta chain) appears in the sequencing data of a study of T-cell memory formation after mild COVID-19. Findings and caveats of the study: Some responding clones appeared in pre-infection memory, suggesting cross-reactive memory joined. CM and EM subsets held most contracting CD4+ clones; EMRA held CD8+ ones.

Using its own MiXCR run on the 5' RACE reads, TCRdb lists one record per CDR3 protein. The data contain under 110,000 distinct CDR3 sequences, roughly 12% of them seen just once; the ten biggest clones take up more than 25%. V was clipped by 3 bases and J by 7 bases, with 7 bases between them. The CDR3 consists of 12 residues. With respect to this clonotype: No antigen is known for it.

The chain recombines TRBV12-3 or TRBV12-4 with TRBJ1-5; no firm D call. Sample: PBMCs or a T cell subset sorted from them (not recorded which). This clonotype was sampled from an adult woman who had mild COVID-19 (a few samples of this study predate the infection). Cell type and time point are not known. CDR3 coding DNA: TGTGCCAGCAGTTTTAGTCCCCAGCCCCAGCATTTT. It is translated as CASSFSPQPQHF.